Listed below are T cell receptor beta chains from one sample, sequenced in a study of cytomegalovirus exposure and HLA in healthy donors. The table came from immunoSEQ multiplex PCR; TCRdb's copy has only in-frame clones and leaves some out. The table lists 95,000 to 100,000 clones, about 80% of them singletons. The sequenced sample consisted of PBMCs. Source of these receptors: a middle-aged man in good health and CMV-seronegative. Both conserved end residues are part of each CDR3. The D gene is left open where the match is weak. The size of a clone is reported for some rows only, either as once, few or many, or as a class for expanded clones.

>.|TRBJ1-3|.|TRBV18
CASSPTAGNTIYF
TGTGCCAGCTCACCGACAGCTGGAAACACCATATATTTT
>.|TRBJ1-2|TRBD1|TRBV9
CASSATGVNYGYTF
TGTGCCAGCAGCGCGACAGGGGTTAACTATGGCTACACCTTC
>.|TRBJ1-5|TRBD1|TRBV19
CASLRDRDARGQPQHF
TGTGCCAGTCTCCGGGACAGGGATGCAAGGGGTCAGCCCCAGCATTTT
>.|TRBJ1-2|TRBD1|TRBV19
CASSTQGDYGYTF
TGTGCCAGTAGTACTCAGGGGGACTATGGCTACACCTTC
>.|TRBJ2-7|TRBD1|TRBV4-3
CASSGAGRQGPYEQYF
TGCGCCAGCAGCGGTGCAGGTCGACAGGGTCCCTACGAGCAGTACTTC
>few|TRBJ2-5|.|TRBV5-1
CASSLGWTAQETQYF
TGCGCCAGCAGCTTGGGTTGGACAGCCCAAGAGACCCAGTACTTC
>.|TRBJ2-7|TRBD2|TRBV28
CASSLLPTGGGALYEQYF
TGTGCCAGCAGTTTACTACCCACTGGCGGGGGGGCCCTCTACGAGCAGTACTTC
>.|TRBJ2-3|.|TRBV29-1
CSVGVDSTDTQYF
TGCAGCGTAGGGGTGGACAGCACAGATACGCAGTATTTT
>few|TRBJ1-6|.|TRBV5-1
CASSLVDRSSPLHF
TGCGCCAGCAGCTTGGTTGACAGGAGTTCACCCCTCCACTTT
>few|TRBJ2-5|TRBD1|TRBV7-9
CASSSDRGWETQYF
TGTGCCAGCAGCTCGGACAGGGGCTGGGAGACCCAGTACTTC
>.|TRBJ1-6|TRBD1|TRBV30
CAWSVGQENSPLHF
TGTGCCTGGAGTGTCGGACAGGAGAATTCACCCCTCCACTTT
>.|TRBJ1-5|.|TRBV30
CAWSVGAEPQHF
TGTGCCTGGAGTGTGGGGGCCGAGCCCCAGCATTTT
>few|TRBJ1-1|TRBD1|TRBV25-1
CASSDYRGTAEAFF
TGTGCCAGCAGTGATTACAGGGGTACCGCTGAAGCTTTCTTT
>.|TRBJ2-2|.|TRBV18
CASSQVRMTGELFF
TGTGCCAGCTCACAAGTCAGGATGACAGGGGAGCTGTTTTTT
>.|TRBJ2-3|TRBD1|TRBV28
CASSRDRVPDTQYF
TGTGCCAGCAGTCGGGACAGGGTCCCAGATACGCAGTATTTT
>.|TRBJ2-6|.|TRBV18
CASSPPERSGSGANVLTF
TGTGCCAGCTCACCACCGGAACGGAGTGGCTCTGGGGCCAACGTCCTGACTTTC
>.|TRBJ2-6|.|TRBV30
CAWSVHPGAGANVLTF
TGTGCCTGGAGTGTACATCCAGGGGCTGGGGCCAACGTCCTGACTTTC
>.|TRBJ2-4|TRBD1|TRBV27
CASSSGTAISIQYF
TGTGCCAGCAGTTCCGGGACAGCAATTAGCATTCAGTACTTC
>few|TRBJ2-1|TRBD2|TRBV11-1
CASRLLAGSDNEQFF
TGTGCCAGCAGACTACTAGCGGGGTCAGACAATGAGCAGTTCTTC
>.|TRBJ2-1|TRBD2|TRBV11-2
CASSSWTSAYNEQFF
TGTGCCAGCAGCTCCTGGACTAGCGCCTACAATGAGCAGTTCTTC
>.|TRBJ2-3|TRBD2|TRBV28
CASSLSGGWGRGDTQYF
TGTGCCAGCAGTTTATCGGGGGGTTGGGGGAGAGGGGATACGCAGTATTTT
>once|TRBJ2-7|.|TRBV7-9
CSSSSQSFRDSTTYEQYF
TGTTCCAGCAGCTCCCAAAGCTTCCGGGACTCGACAACCTACGAGCAGTACTTC
>.|TRBJ1-5|TRBD1|TRBV6-5
CASSYGQGFQPQHF
TGTGCCAGCAGTTACGGACAGGGGTTTCAGCCCCAGCATTTT
>.|TRBJ1-2|.|TRBV20-1
CSAHRVGYTF
TGCAGTGCACACAGGGTCGGCTACACCTTC
>.|TRBJ2-1|TRBD2|TRBV11-2
CASTPASGINTYNEQFF
TGTGCCAGCACTCCGGCTAGCGGAATAAACACCTACAATGAGCAGTTCTTC
>.|TRBJ1-6|TRBD1|TRBV4-1
CANSQGQGNSPLHF
TGCGCCAACAGCCAAGGACAGGGTAATTCACCCCTCCACTTT
>.|TRBJ2-1|TRBD2|TRBV6-5
CASSFLTSGYYNEQFF
TGTGCCAGCAGTTTCCTGACTAGCGGCTACTACAATGAGCAGTTCTTC